Shown below are 22 T cell receptor beta chains from a single sample sequenced in a study of blood T cell repertoires in COVID-19. Assay: immunoSEQ multiplex PCR; the TCRdb copy retains only in-frame clones and omits some. The sample gives 150,000 to 200,000 clones, around 87% of which show up once; about 2.2% is in the top ten. Sample: PBMCs or T cells enriched from blood (not recorded which). These receptors were obtained from a woman in her twenties or thirties who had recovered from COVID-19.

This clone has more than one count but fewer than ten. The V call is TRBV11-3, the J call TRBJ2-7; TRBD1 matches 8 bases. V lost 7 bases to trimming and J lost 0 bases; unmatched junction nucleotides: 5. This CDR3 spans 14 amino acids. CDR1 and CDR2 (germline): SGHNT, YENEEA. The CDR3 here is CASNGQGSSYEQYF. DNA of the CDR3: TGTGCCAGCAACGGACAGGGCTCCTCCTACGAGCAGTACTTC.

CDR3 bases: TGTGCCAGCAGACCCGGGACAGGGAACGCAGATACGCAGTATTTT. Its translation: CASRPGTGNADTQYF. The V and J genes are TRBV5-4 and TRBJ2-3, with TRBD1 matching over 9 bases. V was pared by 5 bases and J by 4 bases, with 8 bases of the junction left unmatched. The CDR3 is 15 residues long. Germline CDR1 is SGHNT and CDR2 is YYREEE (reference sequence).

This clone occurred a few times. Within the sample, other DNA sequences also encode this same CDR3. V gene TRBV13 combines with J gene TRBJ1-1; perhaps TRBD1 as D (6 bases). V was pared by 0 bases and J by 1 base, with 6 bases between. The CDR3 runs 14 residues. The V gene's germline CDR1 is PRHDT and CDR2 FYEKMQ (reference sequence). The CDR3: CASSLGQGNTEAFF. The CDR3 DNA is TGTGCCAGCAGCTTAGGACAGGGGAACACTGAAGCTTTCTTT. The full variable domain, its missing parts supplied by reference TRBV13 and TRBJ1-1, is AAGVIQSPRHLIKEKRETATLKCYPIPRHDTVYWYQQGPGQDPQFLISFYEKMQSDKGSIPDRFSAQQFSDYHSELNMSSLELGDSALYFCASSLGQGNTEAFFGQGTRLTVV.

The chain recombines TRBV5-4 with TRBJ2-6; no clear D gene. V gave up 0 bases and J gave up 2 bases, with 12 bases separating them. Germline V gives CDR1 SGHNT, CDR2 YYREEE (reference sequence). This CDR3 comprises 17 residues. CDR3 nucleotides: TGTGCCAGCAGCTTGGCGGGTTTTCCTGCTGGGGCCAACGTCCTGACTTTC. Encoded protein: CASSLAGFPAGANVLTF.

The chain is built from TRBV29-1 and TRBJ1-1, with 7 bases lining up with TRBD1. The V and J ends lost 2 bases and 6 bases, in that order; junction bases with no gene match: 3. Looked up from germline, CDR1 is SQVTM and CDR2 is ANQGSEA. There are 12 residues in the CDR3. For the CDR3, the DNA is TGCAGCGTTGAACGGCAGGGGGCTGAAGCTTTCTTT. Protein sequence: CSVERQGAEAFF.

V usage is TRBV7-6 and J usage is TRBJ2-1; D not certain. Between the trimmed V and J ends, which lost 5 bases and 0 bases, there was a span of 8 bases. This CDR3 is 14 amino acids long. Germline V gene sequence: CDR1 SGHVS, CDR2 FNYEAQ. CDR3 in DNA: TGTGCCAGCAGCCCGCTAGGCTCCTACAATGAGCAGTTCTTC. Its translation: CASSPLGSYNEQFF. Using reference TRBV7-6 and TRBJ2-1 for the parts outside the CDR3, the full variable domain is GAGVSQSPRYKVTKRGQDVALRCDPISGHVSLYWYRQALGQGPEFLTYFNYEAQQDKSGLPNDRFSAERPEGSISTLTIQRTEQRDSAMYRCASSPLGSYNEQFFGPGTRLTVL.

The chain employs TRBV13 and TRBJ2-7; 8 bases agree with TRBD1. Germline CDR1 PRHDT, CDR2 FYEKMQ (reference sequence). This CDR3 is 15 amino acids long. V dropped 4 bases and J dropped 6; count of bases not matched to a gene: 11. The CDR3 is CASSYPGTGAAEQYF. The CDR3 DNA follows: TGTGCCAGCAGCTATCCCGGGACAGGAGCAGCCGAGCAGTACTTC.

The chain has TRBV28 and TRBJ1-6; weak D call: TRBD1 (5 bases). The CDR3 covers 14 residues. V was cut by 8 bases and J by 8 bases, with 16 bases left in between. Per the germline V gene, CDR1 is MDHEN and CDR2 is SYDVKM. DNA of the CDR3: TGTGCCAGCCTCCCCCCGGGGGTGGATTCACCCCTCCACTTT. It is translated as CASLPPGVDSPLHF.

The chain employs TRBV5-1 and TRBJ2-5; D is possibly TRBD1 (6 bases). CDR1 SGHRS and CDR2 YFSETQ come from the germline V gene. Trimming stripped 0 bases from V and 3 bases from J, with 9 bases between. The CDR3 runs to 14 residues. The CDR3 DNA follows: TGCGCCAGCAGCTTGGTAGGGGGAGAAGAGACCCAGTACTTC. Translating it yields CASSLVGGEETQYF.

The J gene is TRBJ1-1, the V gene TRBV19; D may be TRBD1 (5 bases). In germline, CDR1 is LNHDA, CDR2 SQIVND (reference sequence). The ends were cut back, 1 base at V and 4 bases at J, with 10 bases in the middle. CDR3 size: 14 residues. The CDR3 nucleotides are TGTGCCAGTAGTATAGTGGAAAGGGGCACTGAAGCTTTCTTT. Translation: CASSIVERGTEAFF.

This clone was seen a handful of times. The V call is TRBV30, the J call TRBJ1-3; weak D call: TRBD1 (6 bases). This CDR3 comprises 15 residues. Germline values: CDR1 GTSNPN, CDR2 SVGIG (reference sequence). The ends were cut back, 0 bases at V and 1 base at J, with 10 bases in the middle. The CDR3 region has the DNA TGTGCCTGGAGTGTACAGGGCCATTCTGGAAACACCATATATTTT. It specifies CAWSVQGHSGNTIYF.

The chain joins TRBV5-4 to TRBJ1-1, with unresolved D. V shed 5 bases and J shed 5 bases, with 19 bases lying between them. Germline assignment: CDR1 SGHNT and CDR2 YYREEE (reference sequence). The CDR3 sequence is 15 residues long. CDR3 nucleotides: TGTGCCAGCAGACTGGCGGGGTCAGGAGGTACTGAAGCTTTCTTT. It codes for CASRLAGSGGTEAFF.

The genes are TRBV2 and TRBJ1-1; D is perhaps TRBD1 (5 bases). CDR1 SNHLY and CDR2 FYNNEI come from the germline V gene. Trimming took 5 bases from V and 4 from J, leaving 11 bases between them. CDR3 length: 13 residues. The CDR3 DNA follows: TGTGCCAGCAGTTGGGGGGTTGGCACTGAAGCTTTCTTT. Its protein product is CASSWGVGTEAFF.

The chain uses TRBV28 and TRBJ1-1, with a possible D match to TRBD1 (6 bases). Germline V gives CDR1 MDHEN, CDR2 SYDVKM. The ends were cut back, 7 bases at V and 6 bases at J, with 24 bases in the middle. CDR3 length: 16 amino acids. The CDR3 region has the DNA TGTGCCAGCACCTCGGGGGGTCAGGGGAGGTTCGCTGAAGCTTTCTTT. This translates into CASTSGGQGRFAEAFF.

The CDR3 reads CASSQGAGQRHYGYTF. The CDR3, as DNA: TGTGCCAGCAGCCAAGGGGCGGGACAGCGACACTATGGCTACACCTTC. The chain recombines TRBV4-2 with TRBJ1-2; TRBD1 matches 7 bases. Losses at the gene ends were 1 base for V and 3 bases for J; bases not matched to a gene: 8. This CDR3 region has 16 residues. Germline V lookup: CDR1 LGHNA, CDR2 YNFKEQ.

V gene TRBV28 combines with J gene TRBJ2-7, with 7 bases matching TRBD1. The V and J ends lost 6 bases and 3 bases, in that order; junction bases with no gene match: 11. The CDR3 is 15 residues long. CDR1 is MDHEN and CDR2 is SYDVKM in the germline V gene. CDR3 protein: CASRPPGQNYYEQYF. CDR3 nucleotides: TGTGCCAGCAGGCCTCCGGGACAGAATTACTACGAGCAGTACTTC.

This clone was seen only a few times. The chain joins TRBV18 to TRBJ2-1; TRBD2 matches at 11 bases. CDR3 length equals 15 residues. Looked up from germline, CDR1 is KGHSH and CDR2 is LQKENI. Germline trimming cut 3 bases from V and 4 bases from J; bases unmatched to any gene: 2. The CDR3 coding sequence is TGTGCCAGCTCACCTAGCGGGAGGGAATACAATGAGCAGTTCTTC. Translating it yields CASSPSGREYNEQFF.

This chain uses TRBV7-3 with TRBJ2-1; 11 nucleotides agree with TRBD2. After removal of 3 bases from V and 8 bases from J, the junction contained 3 bases not matched to a gene. This CDR3 is 14 amino acids long. Germline-derived CDR1 and CDR2 are SGHTA and FQGTGA. CDR3 amino acids: CASSFGLAGDEQFF. For the CDR3, the DNA is TGTGCCAGCAGCTTTGGACTAGCGGGTGATGAGCAGTTCTTC.

This clone was found once. The rearrangement uses TRBV10-3 and TRBJ2-5; D is possibly TRBD2 (6 bases). Germline V gives CDR1 ENHRY, CDR2 SYGVKD. This CDR3 region has 15 residues. V gave up 6 bases and J gave up 4 bases, with 18 bases separating them. The CDR3 reads CAIRGLEGGRETQYF. CDR3 in DNA: TGTGCCATCAGGGGTCTGGAGGGAGGTAGAGAGACCCAGTACTTC.

The chain uses TRBV9 and TRBJ2-1, with 10 positions matching TRBD2. The CDR3 totals 16 residues. Per the germline V gene, CDR1 is SGDLS and CDR2 is YYNGEE. V lost 0 bases to trimming and J lost 4 bases; unmatched junction nucleotides: 4. CDR3 residues: CASSVASGSLYNEQFF. The CDR3 DNA reads TGTGCCAGCAGCGTAGCTAGCGGGAGCCTTTACAATGAGCAGTTCTTC.

This chain joins TRBV24-1 and TRBJ2-1, with 9 positions matching TRBD2. V lost 4 bases, J lost 7 bases, and 4 bases stayed unmatched. From germline, CDR1 is KGHDR and CDR2 SFDVKD. CDR3 length equals 14 residues. CDR3 in amino acids: CATSEGLAINEQFF. DNA of the CDR3: TGTGCCACCAGTGAAGGACTAGCGATTAATGAGCAGTTCTTC.

This rearrangement joins TRBV9 to TRBJ1-2, with 8 bases identical to TRBD1. The CDR3 covers 16 residues. V shed 3 bases and J 8 bases; nucleotides not matched to a gene: 15. Germline V CDR1 and CDR2: SGDLS, YYNGEE. The CDR3 DNA follows: TGTGCCAGCAGCGCCCGAGAATCCGGGACAGGACTAGGCTACACCTTC. Residues: CASSARESGTGLGYTF.